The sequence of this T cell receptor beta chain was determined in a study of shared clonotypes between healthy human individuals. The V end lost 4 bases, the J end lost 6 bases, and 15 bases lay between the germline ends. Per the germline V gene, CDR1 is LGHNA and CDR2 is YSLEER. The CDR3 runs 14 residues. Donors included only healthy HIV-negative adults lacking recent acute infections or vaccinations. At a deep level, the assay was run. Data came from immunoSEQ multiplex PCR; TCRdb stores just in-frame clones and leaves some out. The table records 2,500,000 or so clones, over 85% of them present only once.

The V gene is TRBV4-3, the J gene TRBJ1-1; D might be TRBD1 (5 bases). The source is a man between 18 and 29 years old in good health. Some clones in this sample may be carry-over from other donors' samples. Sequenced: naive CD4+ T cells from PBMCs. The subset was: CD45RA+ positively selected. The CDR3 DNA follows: TGCGCCAGCAGCCTCAACACCCGGGGGTCTGAAGCTTTCTTT. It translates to CASSLNTRGSEAFF.